Detailed here is one T cell receptor beta chain. Its antigen remains unidentified. This may stem from a read error, because a much larger clone lies one nucleotide away. Likely a read error: the CDR3 ends without its conserved phenylalanine or tryptophan. The V end lost 0 bases, the J end lost 3 bases, and 8 bases lay between the germline ends. The CDR3 extends over 14 amino acids. The germline V gene has CDR1 SEHNR and CDR2 FQNEAQ (reference sequence). The data are from a study of spatial heterogeneity in lung cancer. As for the study in general: The donors, 70 to 80 patients with untreated early-stage non-small cell lung cancer, provided the samples. Whole-study findings and limits: Ubiquitous expanded tumor TCRs were observed in blood more at resection than follow-up.

This sample's time point: blood at routine non-recurrence follow-up after resection. Whole RNA from tumor, nontumor lung or frozen PBMC was sequenced unsorted. On each TCR cDNA molecule, a unique molecular identifier was present. TCRdb analysed the 5' RACE reads with MiXCR anew, one entry per CDR3 protein. The profile covers some 120,000 distinct CDR3 sequences, with roughly an eighth appearing a single time and roughly 17% taken by the ten largest. This specimen was PBMCs, taken at follow-up. The chain uses TRBV7-9 and TRBJ1-1; D perhaps matches TRBD1 (6 bases). The sequence was obtained from a male donor with early-stage non-small cell lung cancer. The CDR3: CASSLAQGYTEAFL. In DNA, the CDR3 is TGTGCCAGCAGCTTAGCACAGGGATACACTGAAGCTTTCCTT.